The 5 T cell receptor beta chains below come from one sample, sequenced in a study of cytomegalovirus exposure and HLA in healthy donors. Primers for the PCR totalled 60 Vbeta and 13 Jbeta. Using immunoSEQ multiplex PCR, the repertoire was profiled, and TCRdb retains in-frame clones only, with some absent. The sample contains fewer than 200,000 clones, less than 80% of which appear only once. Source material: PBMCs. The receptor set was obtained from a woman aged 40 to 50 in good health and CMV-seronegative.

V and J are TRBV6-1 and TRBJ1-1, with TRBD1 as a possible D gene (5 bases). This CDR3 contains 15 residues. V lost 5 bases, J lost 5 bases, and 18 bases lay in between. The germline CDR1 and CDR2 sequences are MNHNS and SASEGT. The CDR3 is CASSFPSTGETEAFF. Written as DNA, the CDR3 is TGTGCCAGCAGTTTTCCCTCGACGGGGGAAACTGAAGCTTTCTTT.

The CDR3 loop reads CASSYSTTGGEQYF. CDR3 in DNA: TGTGCCAGCAGTTACTCGACGACAGGGGGCGAGCAGTACTTC. The chain combines TRBV6-5 with TRBJ2-7, with TRBD1 identical over 9 bases. Looked up from germline, CDR1 is MNHEY and CDR2 is SVGAGI. The CDR3 contains 14 residues. Trimming cost V 0 bases and J 6 bases; bases outside gene matches: 3.

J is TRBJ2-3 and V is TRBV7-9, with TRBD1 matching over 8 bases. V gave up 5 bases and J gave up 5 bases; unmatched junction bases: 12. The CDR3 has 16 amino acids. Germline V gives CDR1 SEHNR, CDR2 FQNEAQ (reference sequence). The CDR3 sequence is CASSLRQGMSLDTQYF. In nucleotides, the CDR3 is TGTGCCAGCAGCCTAAGACAGGGGATGTCTCTAGATACGCAGTATTTT.

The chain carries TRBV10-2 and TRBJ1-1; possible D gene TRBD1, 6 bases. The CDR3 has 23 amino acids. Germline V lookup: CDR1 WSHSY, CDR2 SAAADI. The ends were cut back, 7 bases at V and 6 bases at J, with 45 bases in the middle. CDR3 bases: TGCGCCAGCAAAGCAAAACACCGGGACATCGCAGATCCCATTCGGTCCCAACAGGCTGAAGCTTTCTTT. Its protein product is CASKAKHRDIADPIRSQQAEAFF.

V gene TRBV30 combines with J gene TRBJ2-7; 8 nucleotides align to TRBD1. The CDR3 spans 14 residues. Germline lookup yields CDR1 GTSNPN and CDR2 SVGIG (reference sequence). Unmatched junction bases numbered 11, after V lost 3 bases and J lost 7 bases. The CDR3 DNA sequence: TGTGCCTGGAGCCGCCGGGACAGGCGGCCAGAGCAGTACTTC. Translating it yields CAWSRRDRRPEQYF.